The next 29 T cell receptor beta chains were all read from a single sample in a study of human T cells and chemical hapten exposure. The time point denotes: patch test 2, 6 weeks after DPC sensitization. Noted treatment: therapeutic diphenylcyclopropenone sensitization with weekly scalp DPC. TCRdb redid the calling of the RACE reads with MiXCR, one entry per CDR3 protein. The table records about 400,000 distinct CDR3 sequences, nearly 6.5% of them present only once. The source material was whole blood, sampled in connection with sensitization to the hapten diphenylcyclopropenone (DPC). These receptors all stem from a woman in her late teens or twenties with alopecia areata. Some clones in this sample may be carry-over from other donors' samples.

This clonotype has a count of ten or more. The chain combines TRBV29-1 with TRBJ1-6; D ambiguous. This CDR3 comprises 15 residues. The V end was cut by 2 bases, the J end by 6 bases, with 14 bases between. Germline V gives CDR1 SQVTM, CDR2 ANQGSEA. The CDR3 coding sequence is TGCAGCGTTGAACTGGCGGGCTCGGGTAATTCACCCCTCCACTTT. Protein sequence: CSVELAGSGNSPLHF.

This clonotype was counted at least ten times. The chain is built from TRBV12-3 or TRBV12-4 and TRBJ2-3, with D tentatively TRBD1 or TRBD2 (5 bases each). V was clipped by 5 bases and J by 4 bases, with 13 bases between them. The CDR3 length is 14 residues. The DNA of the CDR3 is TGTGCCAGCAGTGGGGGTGATGGGTCAGATACGCAGTATTTT. This codes for CASSGGDGSDTQYF.

The gene calls are TRBV29-1 and TRBJ2-3, with D hard to call. CDR3 size: 13 residues. Deletions cut 0 bases from V and 5 bases from J, with 9 bases between. The germline V gene encodes CDR1 SQVTM and CDR2 ANQGSEA. The CDR3 reads CSVEDTAQDTQYF. The CDR3 nucleotides read TGCAGCGTTGAAGACACGGCACAAGATACGCAGTATTTT.

This clonotype was seen at least ten times. The V gene is TRBV6-5, the J gene TRBJ1-5, with D maybe TRBD1 (5 bases). Germline V gene data show CDR1 as MNHEY and CDR2 as SVGAGI. V was trimmed by 0 bases and J by 5 bases, leaving 14 bases between them. There are 16 residues in the CDR3. The CDR3 sequence: CASSYSLVQGDQPQHF. CDR3 nucleotide sequence: TGTGCCAGCAGTTACTCTTTGGTCCAGGGAGATCAGCCCCAGCATTTT.

J is TRBJ2-3 and V is TRBV10-3, with D possibly being TRBD2 (6 bases). V lost 8 bases to trimming and J lost 6 bases, with 12 bases between them. This CDR3 is built from 12 residues. The germline V gene encodes CDR1 ENHRY and CDR2 SYGVKD. CDR3 sequence (DNA): TGTGCCATCCAGAGGAGGGATGATACGCAGTATTTT. It yields the protein CAIQRRDDTQYF.

This clonotype has a count of ten or more. The genes are TRBV29-1 and TRBJ2-1; tentatively, D is TRBD2 (7 bases). The CDR3 covers 13 residues. From germline, CDR1 is SQVTM and CDR2 ANQGSEA. V was cut by 4 bases and J by 4 bases, with 11 bases left in between. CDR3 bases: TGCAGCGTTGGGGGGGGCTTTTACAATGAGCAGTTCTTC. Amino acids: CSVGGGFYNEQFF.

The chain has TRBV18 and TRBJ1-1; maybe TRBD1 (6 bases). Germline CDR1 is KGHSH and CDR2 is LQKENI. This CDR3 has 14 residues. The germline V and J ends were trimmed by 4 bases and 4 bases, with 13 bases remaining between them. The DNA for the CDR3 is TGTGCCAGCTCACTTGGAACAGGGCGCACTGAAGCTTTCTTT. Translating it yields CASSLGTGRTEAFF.

The chain uses TRBV20-1 and TRBJ2-7; 9 nucleotides align to TRBD2. In germline, CDR1 is DFQATT, CDR2 SNEGSKA (reference sequence). The CDR3 runs to 14 residues. V lost 5 bases and J lost 0; bases outside the gene matches: 5. CDR3 in amino acids: CSAPLAGFSYEQYF. As DNA, the CDR3 is TGCAGTGCTCCCCTAGCGGGGTTCTCCTACGAGCAGTACTTC.

This sequence joins TRBV20-1 and TRBJ2-7, with 9 bases fitting TRBD1. The V gene end was trimmed by 6 bases and the J gene end by 5 bases; junction bases not matched to a gene: 8. CDR3 size: 13 residues. Germline assignment: CDR1 DFQATT and CDR2 SNEGSKA (reference sequence). The DNA of the CDR3 is TGCAGTGCGGCCGGGACAGGGAACGACGAGCAGTACTTC. Protein: CSAAGTGNDEQYF.

This clonotype was detected once. A much larger clone differs from this one at a single base, so this may be a read error. The chain joins TRBV29-1 to TRBJ1-2; D is undetermined. The V end lost 6 bases, the J end lost 1 base, and 12 bases lay between the germline ends. The CDR3 spans 13 residues. Per germline, CDR1 SQVTM and CDR2 ANQGSEA. In DNA, the CDR3 is TGCAGCGTCGGGATTAACTATAACTATGGCTACACCTTC. This translates into CSVGINYNYGYTF.

The CDR3 sequence is CATTGGQEQFF. As DNA, the CDR3 is TGTGCCACCACCGGGGGCCAAGAGCAGTTCTTC. This chain uses TRBV12-3 or TRBV12-4 with TRBJ2-1, with D perhaps assigned TRBD1 or TRBD2 (6 bases each). Trimming removed 10 bases at V and 10 bases at J, with 14 bases between. The CDR3 runs 11 residues.

The chain uses TRBV4-2 and TRBJ1-2, with D possibly TRBD1 on 5 matching bases. The V gene's germline CDR1 is LGHNA and CDR2 YNFKEQ. Trimming pared 0 bases from V and 7 bases from J, leaving 18 bases between. This CDR3 comprises 16 residues. In nucleotides, the CDR3 is TGTGCCAGCAGCCAAGAAGAGGGGATTGGGTCCTCTGGCTACACCTTC. This codes for CASSQEEGIGSSGYTF.

The V call is TRBV19, the J call TRBJ1-5, with no clear D. V lost 5 bases and J 3 bases, leaving 14 bases between the germline ends. This CDR3 contains 15 residues. Germline assignment: CDR1 LNHDA and CDR2 SQIVND (reference sequence). The CDR3 DNA is TGTGCCAGTAGTCCCCCTCTGCCAGACAATCAGCCCCAGCATTTT. Its translation: CASSPPLPDNQPQHF. Variable domain in full (rest from reference TRBV19 and TRBJ1-5): DGGITQSPKYLFRKEGQNVTLSCEQNLNHDAMYWYRQDPGQGLRLIYYSQIVNDFQKGDIAEGYSVSREKKESFPLTVTSAQKNPTAFYLCASSPPLPDNQPQHFGDGTRLSIL.

Turning to this clonotype: This may come from a read error, since a much larger clone is one base off. The V and J genes are TRBV10-2 and TRBJ2-1; D might be TRBD2 (5 bases). Trimming removed 4 bases at V and 4 bases at J, with 14 bases between. Per the germline V gene, CDR1 is WSHSY and CDR2 is SAAADI. This CDR3 has 15 residues. The CDR3 DNA follows: TGCGCCAGCAGTGTCCCGCCTAGCATTTACAATGAGCAGTTCTTC. The encoded protein is CASSVPPSIYNEQFF.

This clonotype showed up many times. This chain uses TRBV6-2 or TRBV6-3 with TRBJ1-1, with 9 bases identical to TRBD1. Trimming cost V 5 bases and J 7 bases; bases outside gene matches: 11. Germline CDR1 and CDR2: MNHEY and SVGEGT. CDR3 size: 15 residues. CDR3 protein: CASSPPGQGSLEAFF. CDR3 DNA: TGTGCCAGCAGTCCACCGGGACAGGGCAGTCTTGAAGCTTTCTTT.

As DNA, the CDR3 is TGCAGTGAGGGAAGGAACACTGAAGCTTTCTTT. Amino acids: CSEGRNTEAFF. The rearrangement joins TRBV20-1 to TRBJ1-1; D unclear. Looked up from germline, CDR1 is DFQATT and CDR2 is SNEGSKA (reference sequence). CDR3 length equals 11 residues. V shed 7 bases and J shed 1 base, with 7 bases lying between them.

The sample holds many counts of this clonotype. The chain recombines TRBV7-2 with TRBJ1-6; D not certain. The CDR3 is 12 amino acids. Germline values: CDR1 SGHTA, CDR2 FQGNSA. V gave up 5 bases and J gave up 9 bases, with 8 bases separating them. The CDR3, as DNA: TGTGCCAGCAGCCTGATGGGTTCACCCCTCCACTTT. It is translated as CASSLMGSPLHF.

V and J are TRBV2 and TRBJ2-7; 8 nucleotides align to TRBD2. Trimming cost V 9 bases and J 2 bases; bases outside gene matches: 9. Germline V gene sequence: CDR1 SNHLY, CDR2 FYNNEI. The CDR3 runs to 14 residues. In DNA form, the CDR3 reads TGTGCCAGTACTCGGCGGGGGGCTACCTACGAGCAGTACTTC. This translates into CASTRRGATYEQYF.

This chain links TRBV20-1 with TRBJ1-5, with D unresolved. CDR1 is DFQATT and CDR2 is SNEGSKA in the germline V gene (reference sequence). Trimming pared 2 bases from V and 3 bases from J, leaving 8 bases between. The CDR3 is made up of 13 amino acids. CDR3 DNA sequence: TGCAGTGCTAGATTAGGGTACAATCAGCCCCAGCATTTT. Residues: CSARLGYNQPQHF.

This clonotype was observed a handful of times. The chain couples TRBV18 to TRBJ1-4; 7 bases are a match to TRBD1. Germline lookup yields CDR1 KGHSH and CDR2 LQKENI. The CDR3 is 17 amino acids. V shed 3 bases and J 3 bases; nucleotides not matched to a gene: 10. For the CDR3, the DNA is TGTGCCAGCTCACCCGGCGGGGCGGGACAGTCTAATGAAAAACTGTTTTTT. It yields the protein CASSPGGAGQSNEKLFF.

This clonotype was detected many times. The V gene is TRBV11-2, the J gene TRBJ2-2; D gene uncertain. V was cut by 5 bases and J by 6 bases, with 10 bases left in between. This CDR3 contains 13 residues. Germline CDR1 and CDR2: SGHAT and FQNNGV. The CDR3: CASSPLLPGELFF. CDR3 nucleotides: TGTGCCAGCAGCCCTCTTTTGCCCGGGGAGCTGTTTTTT.

The chain links TRBV7-6 to TRBJ2-3; possibly TRBD1 for D (6 bases). The CDR3 has 17 amino acids. Trimming removed 2 bases from V and 2 bases from J, with 17 bases in between. Germline lookup yields CDR1 SGHVS and CDR2 FNYEAQ. CDR3 in amino acids: CASSLPVRGSITDTQYF. CDR3 bases: TGTGCCAGCAGCTTACCGGTTAGGGGGTCAATCACAGATACGCAGTATTTT.

This clonotype has a count of ten or more. The chain combines TRBV6-6 with TRBJ1-5, with D unresolved. The CDR3 contains 14 residues. Between the trimmed V and J ends, which lost 6 bases and 3 bases, there was a span of 12 bases. Germline V lookup: CDR1 MNHNY, CDR2 SVGAGI (reference sequence). CDR3 sequence (DNA): TGTGCCAGCAGCCTCCCATGGGACAATCAGCCCCAGCATTTT. Protein product: CASSLPWDNQPQHF.

This clonotype has just a few counts. The chain has TRBV5-1 and TRBJ1-1; D possibly corresponds to TRBD1 (6 bases). V was trimmed by 0 bases and J by 1 base, leaving 13 bases between them. CDR1 and CDR2 (germline): SGHRS, YFSETQ. The CDR3 runs to 16 residues. CDR3 in amino acids: CASSLGLTGRNTEAFF. CDR3 in DNA: TGCGCCAGCAGCTTGGGATTAACAGGGAGGAACACTGAAGCTTTCTTT.

This clonotype was counted many times. The chain employs TRBV7-2 and TRBJ1-6; D uncertain. Germline V gives CDR1 SGHTA, CDR2 FQGNSA. Trimming shortened V by 7 bases and J by 8 bases, and 15 bases separated the two germline ends. CDR3 length: 14 residues. CDR3 loop: CASKPPTLYSPLHF. The CDR3 region has the DNA TGTGCCAGCAAACCACCCACTCTGTATTCACCCCTCCACTTT. Full variable domain (remainder filled in from reference TRBV7-2 and TRBJ1-6): GAGVSQSPSNKVTEKGKDVELRCDPISGHTALYWYRQSLGQGLEFLIYFQGNSAPDKSGLPSDRFSAERTGGSVSTLTIQRTQQEDSAVYLCASKPPTLYSPLHFGNGTRLTVT.

V usage is TRBV6-2 or TRBV6-3 and J usage is TRBJ1-1; the D is unclear. Germline CDR1 and CDR2: MNHEY and SVGEGT. Trimming pared 1 base from V and 0 bases from J, leaving 15 bases between. The CDR3 runs to 17 residues. The CDR3 sequence: CASSYWEPGVMNTEAFF. The CDR3 DNA reads as TGTGCCAGCAGTTACTGGGAACCAGGCGTTATGAACACTGAAGCTTTCTTT.

V gene TRBV18 combines with J gene TRBJ2-1; TRBD2 matches at 11 bases. CDR1 and CDR2 (germline): KGHSH, LQKENI. V was clipped by 6 bases and J by 8 bases; unmatched bases: 15. The CDR3 runs 17 residues. The CDR3 sequence is CASSLIKTSGELDEQFF. DNA of the CDR3: TGTGCCAGCTCCCTAATAAAGACTAGCGGGGAGTTGGATGAGCAGTTCTTC.

This clonotype occurred once. The chain employs TRBV9 and TRBJ2-3, with D possibly matching TRBD1 (6 bases). V was clipped by 3 bases and J by 4 bases, with 12 bases between them. CDR1 is SGDLS and CDR2 is YYNGEE in the germline V gene. The CDR3 runs to 14 residues. CDR3 region: CASSARHRADTQYF. The CDR3 DNA sequence: TGTGCCAGCAGCGCCCGCCACAGGGCAGATACGCAGTATTTT. The full variable domain, with the rest looked up from reference TRBV9 and TRBJ2-3, is DSGVTQTPKHLITATGQRVTLRCSPRSGDLSVYWYQQSLDQGLQFLIQYYNGEERAKGNILERFSAQQFPDLHSELNLSSLELGDSALYFCASSARHRADTQYFGPGTRLTVL.

The J gene is TRBJ2-3, the V gene TRBV3-1; the D is unclear. This CDR3 has 15 amino acids. Trimming left V 4 bases short and J 1 base short, with 12 bases between. Germline values: CDR1 LGHDT, CDR2 YNNKEL (reference sequence). The CDR3 DNA follows: TGTGCCAGCAGCCCCGAAGAAGACCGCACAGATACGCAGTATTTT. As protein: CASSPEEDRTDTQYF.